This T cell receptor (beta chain) was recovered during a study of blood T cell repertoires in COVID-19. The wider study: The samples span acute and convalescent COVID-19 from the United States, Italy and Spain. PBMCs, B-cell-depleted T cells, or T cells provided the cDNA or gDNA that made up the material.

Germline values: CDR1 MGHRA, CDR2 YSYEKL. CDR3 length equals 17 residues. The V end was cut by 4 bases, the J end by 0 bases, with 18 bases between. This clone was seen only once. Assay used: immunoSEQ multiplex PCR; TCRdb lists only in-frame clones, some missing. The sample holds 200,000 to 250,000 clones, roughly 80% seen once. The receptor was derived from a woman aged 70-85 years with acute or convalescent COVID-19. This sequence joins TRBV4-1 and TRBJ2-5; a possible D gene is TRBD2 (6 bases). The sample was peripheral blood. For the CDR3, the DNA is TGCGCCAGCAGCCGGATGGTGGGGAGGAGCCACCAAGAGACCCAGTACTTC. Protein product: CASSRMVGRSHQETQYF.